The next 22 T cell receptor beta chains were all read from a single sample in a study of blood T cell repertoires in COVID-19. Sequenced by immunoSEQ multiplex PCR; TCRdb stores in-frame clones only, minus some. This sample has fewer than 70,000 clones, with 86% found just once. The sequenced sample consisted of peripheral blood. The receptors here all came from a woman aged 60-75 years with acute or convalescent COVID-19.

This chain connects TRBV10-1 to TRBJ1-5; 7 positions agree with TRBD1. Trimming cost V 9 bases and J 4 bases; bases outside gene matches: 3. In germline, CDR1 is WNHNN, CDR2 SYGVQD (reference sequence). CDR3 length equals 12 residues. CDR3 sequence: CARHRGNQPQHF. The CDR3 coding sequence is TGCGCCAGACACAGGGGTAATCAGCCCCAGCATTTT.

The CDR3 protein is CASTQGAGNEKLFF. In DNA form, the CDR3 reads TGTGCCAGCACTCAGGGGGCTGGTAATGAAAAACTGTTTTTT. The genes are TRBV5-5 and TRBJ1-4, with 8 bases aligning to TRBD1. Per germline, CDR1 SGHKS and CDR2 YYEKEE (reference sequence). The CDR3 is 14 amino acids. V shed 6 bases and J 4 bases; nucleotides not matched to a gene: 5.

The chain recombines TRBV28 with TRBJ1-2, with a weak D call TRBD1 (5 bases). CDR1 MDHEN and CDR2 SYDVKM come from the germline V gene. The CDR3 sequence is 12 residues long. V was pared by 1 base and J by 8 bases, with 8 bases between. The CDR3, as DNA: TGTGCCAGCAGTTTATTGGGGCAAGGCTACACCTTC. It yields the protein CASSLLGQGYTF.

V usage is TRBV3-1 (or the pseudogene TRBV3-2) and J usage is TRBJ2-7, with a weak D call TRBD2 (6 bases). Germline CDR1 reads LGHDT; CDR2 reads YNNKEL (reference sequence). With 4 bases removed from V and 2 bases from J, the gap between germline ends came to 12 bases. This CDR3 region has 14 residues. CDR3 residues: CASSPAPGAYEQYF. CDR3 nucleotide sequence: TGTGCCAGCAGCCCCGCGCCGGGGGCCTACGAGCAGTACTTC.

The V call is TRBV5-1, the J call TRBJ1-6; maybe TRBD1 (5 bases). V was trimmed by 2 bases and J by 10 bases, leaving 13 bases between them. In germline, CDR1 is SGHRS, CDR2 YFSETQ. There are 14 residues in the CDR3. The CDR3 region has the DNA TGCGCCAGCAGCTTTCCTGACAGATACTCACCCCTCCACTTT. Amino acids: CASSFPDRYSPLHF.

The CDR3 DNA follows: TGCGCCAGCAGCTTGGGAGGGGGTTCCTTCTACGAGCAGTACTTC. Amino acid sequence: CASSLGGGSFYEQYF. The V gene is TRBV5-1, the J gene TRBJ2-7; TRBD1 might be the D (6 bases). Trimming pared 0 bases from V and 3 bases from J, leaving 13 bases between. This CDR3 has 15 residues. CDR1 SGHRS and CDR2 YFSETQ come from the germline V gene.

V usage is TRBV12-3 or TRBV12-4 and J usage is TRBJ2-2, with 7 bases identical to TRBD1. This CDR3 is 13 amino acids long. Trimming at V came to 6 bases and at J to 5 bases, leaving 3 bases not matched to a gene. The CDR3 coding sequence is TGTGCCAGCAGCAACAGGGGAACCGGGGAGCTGTTTTTT. The encoded protein is CASSNRGTGELFF.

This chain connects TRBV3-1 (or the pseudogene TRBV3-2) to TRBJ1-6; D remains ambiguous. V lost 2 bases, J lost 4 bases, and 15 bases lay in between. Germline CDR1 reads LGHDT; CDR2 reads YNNKEL (reference sequence). The CDR3 consists of 17 residues. CDR3 amino acids: CASSQSPLSGYNSPLHF. DNA of the CDR3: TGTGCCAGCAGCCAATCACCGCTATCGGGGTATAATTCACCCCTCCACTTT.

The chain combines TRBV5-8 with TRBJ1-3; D is undetermined. The CDR3 sequence is 16 residues long. V lost 0 bases to trimming and J lost 4 bases, with 14 bases between them. Germline V lookup: CDR1 SGHTS, CDR2 YDEGEE. CDR3 residues: CASSLVGRTPGNTIYF. The CDR3 nucleotides are TGTGCCAGCAGCTTGGTTGGAAGGACTCCCGGAAACACCATATATTTT.

The chain uses TRBV18 and TRBJ1-1; no reliable D call. This CDR3 spans 15 amino acids. Germline CDR1 KGHSH, CDR2 LQKENI. Trimming cost V 2 bases and J 6 bases, with 16 bases left between them. As DNA, the CDR3 is TGTGCCAGCTCACCATCGAGCCAGGCTGGCTCTGAAGCTTTCTTT. Residues: CASSPSSQAGSEAFF.

The rearrangement joins TRBV10-1 to TRBJ1-1, with D hard to call. The V gene lost 5 bases and the J gene lost 1 base, with 5 bases spanning the gap. This CDR3 is 12 amino acids long. The germline gives CDR1 WNHNN, CDR2 SYGVQD (reference sequence). CDR3 residues: CASSRRNTEAFF. The CDR3 DNA reads as TGCGCCAGCAGTCGTCGGAACACTGAAGCTTTCTTT.

This clone came up a few times. The V and J genes are TRBV19 and TRBJ1-4, with no clear D. Germline V gene data show CDR1 as LNHDA and CDR2 as SQIVND (reference sequence). The CDR3 has 16 residues. V lost 6 bases and J 2 bases, leaving 16 bases between the germline ends. CDR3 protein: CASSRSTRATNEKLFF. The CDR3 DNA sequence: TGTGCCAGTAGCCGAAGTACGCGAGCGACTAATGAAAAACTGTTTTTT.

The rearrangement uses TRBV6-1 and TRBJ2-1, with 11 positions matching TRBD2. Trimming cost V 3 bases and J 9 bases; bases outside gene matches: 13. Per germline, CDR1 MNHNS and CDR2 SASEGT. The CDR3 covers 17 residues. The CDR3 spells CASSELLSSGGKGEQFF. For the CDR3, the DNA is TGTGCCAGCAGTGAGCTACTGTCTAGCGGGGGGAAAGGTGAGCAGTTCTTC.

The gene calls are TRBV30 and TRBJ2-3; D not certain. The germline V gene encodes CDR1 GTSNPN and CDR2 SVGIG (reference sequence). Trimming took 3 bases from V and 4 from J, leaving 5 bases between them. CDR3 size: 11 residues. The DNA for the CDR3 is TGTGCCTGGAGCCTAGCAGATACGCAGTATTTT. Translation gives CAWSLADTQYF.

The rearrangement joins TRBV5-6 to TRBJ1-1; 7 bases fit TRBD1. V dropped 4 bases and J dropped 0; count of bases not matched to a gene: 6. This CDR3 region has 15 residues. CDR1 and CDR2 from the germline V gene are SGHDT and YYEEEE. As DNA, the CDR3 is TGTGCCAGCAGCCCGTTGGACAGGCTGAACACTGAAGCTTTCTTT. Protein: CASSPLDRLNTEAFF.

V is TRBV7-3 and J is TRBJ2-7; D not resolved. Germline loops: CDR1 SGHTA, CDR2 FQGTGA. V was trimmed by 4 bases and J by 6 bases, leaving 13 bases between them. The CDR3 contains 13 residues. The CDR3 sequence is CASSYLPSGEQYF. Written as DNA, the CDR3 is TGTGCCAGCAGCTACCTCCCCTCCGGCGAGCAGTACTTC.

The gene calls are TRBV18 and TRBJ2-5; a weak D match, TRBD2 (5 bases). There are 15 residues in the CDR3. Germline-derived CDR1 and CDR2 are KGHSH and LQKENI. V lost 4 bases, J lost 5 bases, and 17 bases lay in between. The CDR3 nucleotides are TGTGCCAGCTCACATACACAGCGGTCGCACGAGACCCAGTACTTC. Protein product: CASSHTQRSHETQYF.

The CDR3 sequence: CASSEGLARSYEQYF. CDR3 nucleotides: TGTGCCAGCAGTGAGGGACTAGCGCGTTCCTACGAGCAGTACTTC. The chain has TRBV6-1 and TRBJ2-7; TRBD2 agrees at 10 bases. The CDR3 consists of 15 residues. Per germline, CDR1 MNHNS and CDR2 SASEGT. V trimming: 3 bases; J trimming: 1 base; junction bases outside the gene matches: 3.

This clone showed up just once. The V and J genes are TRBV19 and TRBJ2-3, with 8 bases that match TRBD1. V was pared by 5 bases and J by 0 bases, with 1 base of the junction left unmatched. The CDR3 is 14 residues long. Germline CDR1 reads LNHDA; CDR2 reads SQIVND (reference sequence). The CDR3 nucleotides are TGTGCCAGTAGTCAGGGGGCGAGCACAGATACGCAGTATTTT. Residues: CASSQGASTDTQYF.

V is TRBV18 and J is TRBJ2-1, with no clear D. Germline V gene data show CDR1 as KGHSH and CDR2 as LQKENI. V was trimmed by 6 bases and J by 10 bases, leaving 16 bases between them. The CDR3 spans 13 residues. CDR3 sequence reads: CASSTREVGEQFF. CDR3 DNA sequence: TGTGCCAGCTCCACCAGAGAGGTCGGGGAGCAGTTCTTC.

This clone has just a few counts. The V and J genes are TRBV6-1 and TRBJ2-6; 7 bases are a match to TRBD1. From germline, CDR1 is MNHNS and CDR2 SASEGT. With V trimmed by 2 bases and J by 2 bases, 0 bases remained unmatched. The CDR3 contains 15 residues. Here the CDR3 reads CASSEQGAGANVLTF. The CDR3 nucleotides are TGTGCCAGCAGTGAACAGGGGGCTGGGGCCAACGTCCTGACTTTC.

V usage is TRBV19 and J usage is TRBJ1-3; 11 nucleotides match TRBD1. From germline, CDR1 is LNHDA and CDR2 SQIVND (reference sequence). This CDR3 comprises 17 residues. V lost 5 bases and J lost 0; bases outside the gene matches: 6. The CDR3 DNA sequence: TGTGCCAGTAGTCCCGGACAGGGGGCGGTCTCTGGAAACACCATATATTTT. Its protein is CASSPGQGAVSGNTIYF.